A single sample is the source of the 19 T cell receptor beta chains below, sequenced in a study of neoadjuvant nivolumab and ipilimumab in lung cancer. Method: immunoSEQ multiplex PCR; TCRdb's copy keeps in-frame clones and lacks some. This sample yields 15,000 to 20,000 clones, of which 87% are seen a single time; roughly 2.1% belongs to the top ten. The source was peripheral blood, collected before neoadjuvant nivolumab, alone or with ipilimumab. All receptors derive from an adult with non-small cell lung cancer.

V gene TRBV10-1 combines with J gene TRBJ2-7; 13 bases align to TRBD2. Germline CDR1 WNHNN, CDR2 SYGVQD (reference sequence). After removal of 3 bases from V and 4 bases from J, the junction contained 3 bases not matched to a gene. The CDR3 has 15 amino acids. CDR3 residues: CASSERLAGGYEQYF. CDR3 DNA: TGCGCCAGCAGTGAAAGACTAGCGGGAGGTTACGAGCAGTACTTC.

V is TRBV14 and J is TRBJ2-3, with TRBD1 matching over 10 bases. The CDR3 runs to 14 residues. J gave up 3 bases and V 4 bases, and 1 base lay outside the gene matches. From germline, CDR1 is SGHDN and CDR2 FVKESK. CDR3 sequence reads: CASSRDRGTDTQYF. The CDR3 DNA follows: TGTGCCAGCAGCCGGGACAGGGGAACAGATACGCAGTATTTT.

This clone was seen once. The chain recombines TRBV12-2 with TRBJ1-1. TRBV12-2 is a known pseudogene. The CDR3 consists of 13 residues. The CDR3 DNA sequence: TGTGCAAGTCGCTTTAAGAGAAACACTGAAGCTTTCTTT. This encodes CASRFKRNTEAFF.

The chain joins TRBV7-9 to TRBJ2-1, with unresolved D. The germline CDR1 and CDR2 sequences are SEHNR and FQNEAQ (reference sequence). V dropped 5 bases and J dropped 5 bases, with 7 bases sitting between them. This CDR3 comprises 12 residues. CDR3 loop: CASSQDDNEQFF. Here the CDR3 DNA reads TGTGCCAGCAGCCAGGACGACAATGAGCAGTTCTTC.

This chain's CDR3 is CASSPGGGRAIEQFF. The CDR3 coding sequence is TGCGCCAGCAGCCCCGGCGGCGGGAGGGCCATTGAGCAGTTCTTC. The chain employs TRBV4-1 and TRBJ2-1, with 9 nucleotides matching TRBD2. The CDR3 totals 15 residues. Germline V CDR1 and CDR2: MGHRA, YSYEKL. V was clipped by 4 bases and J by 9 bases; unmatched bases: 10.

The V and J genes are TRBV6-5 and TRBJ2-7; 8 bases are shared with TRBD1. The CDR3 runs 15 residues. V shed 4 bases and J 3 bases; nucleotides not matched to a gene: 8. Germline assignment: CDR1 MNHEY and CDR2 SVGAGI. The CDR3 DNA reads TGTGCCAGCAGTTCACGCCGCAGGGGGCACTACGAGCAGTACTTC. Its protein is CASSSRRRGHYEQYF.

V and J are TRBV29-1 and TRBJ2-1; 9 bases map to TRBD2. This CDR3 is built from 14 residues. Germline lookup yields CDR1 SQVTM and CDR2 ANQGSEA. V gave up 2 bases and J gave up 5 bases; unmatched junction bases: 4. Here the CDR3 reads CSVETAGGNNEQFF. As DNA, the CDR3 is TGCAGCGTTGAAACAGCGGGGGGAAACAATGAGCAGTTCTTC.

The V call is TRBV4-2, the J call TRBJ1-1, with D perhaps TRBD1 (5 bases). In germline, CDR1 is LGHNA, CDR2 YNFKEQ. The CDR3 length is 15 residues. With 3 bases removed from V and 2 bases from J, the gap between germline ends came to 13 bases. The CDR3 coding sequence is TGTGCCAGCAGCCAGGGAGGACAACTCAACACTGAAGCTTTCTTT. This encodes CASSQGGQLNTEAFF.

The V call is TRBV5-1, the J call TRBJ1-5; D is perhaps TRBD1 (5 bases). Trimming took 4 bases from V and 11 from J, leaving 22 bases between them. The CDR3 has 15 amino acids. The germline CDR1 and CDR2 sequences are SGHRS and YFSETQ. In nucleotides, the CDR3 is TGCGCCAGCAGCCCGGAAGTTGGGGGAAGAGGAACCCAGCATTTT. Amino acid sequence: CASSPEVGGRGTQHF.

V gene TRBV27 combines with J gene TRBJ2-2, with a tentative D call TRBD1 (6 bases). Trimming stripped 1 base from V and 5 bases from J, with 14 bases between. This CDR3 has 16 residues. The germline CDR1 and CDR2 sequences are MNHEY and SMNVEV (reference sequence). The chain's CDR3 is CASSLYLGGSTGELFF. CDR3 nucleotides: TGTGCCAGCAGTTTATATTTAGGGGGTTCAACCGGGGAGCTGTTTTTT.

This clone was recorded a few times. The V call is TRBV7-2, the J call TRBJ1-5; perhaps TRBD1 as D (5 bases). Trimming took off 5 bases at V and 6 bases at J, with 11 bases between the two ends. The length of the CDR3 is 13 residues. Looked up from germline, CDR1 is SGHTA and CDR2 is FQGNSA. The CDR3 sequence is CASSARDSQPQHF. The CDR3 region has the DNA TGTGCCAGCAGCGCCCGGGACTCTCAGCCCCAGCATTTT.

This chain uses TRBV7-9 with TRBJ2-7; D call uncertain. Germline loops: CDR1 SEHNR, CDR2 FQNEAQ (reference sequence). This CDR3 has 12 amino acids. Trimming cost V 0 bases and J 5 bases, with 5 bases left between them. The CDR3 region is CASSLALDEQYF. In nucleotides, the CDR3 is TGTGCCAGCAGCTTAGCGCTCGACGAGCAGTACTTC. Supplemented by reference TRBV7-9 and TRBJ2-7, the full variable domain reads DTGVSQNPRHKITKRGQNVTFRCDPISEHNRLYWYRQTLGQGPEFLTYFQNEAQLEKSRLLSDRFSAERPKGSFSTLEIQRTEQGDSAMYLCASSLALDEQYFGPGTRLTVT.

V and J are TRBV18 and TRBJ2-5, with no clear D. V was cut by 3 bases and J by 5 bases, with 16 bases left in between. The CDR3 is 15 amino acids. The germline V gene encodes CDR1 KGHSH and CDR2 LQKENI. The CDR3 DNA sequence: TGTGCCAGCTCACCTTCCCCCCGGGCGTGGGAGACCCAGTACTTC. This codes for CASSPSPRAWETQYF.

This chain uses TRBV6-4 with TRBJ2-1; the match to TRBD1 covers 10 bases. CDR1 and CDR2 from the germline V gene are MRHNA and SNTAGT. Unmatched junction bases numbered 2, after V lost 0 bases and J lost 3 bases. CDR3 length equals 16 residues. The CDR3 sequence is CASSDSGTGDYNEQFF. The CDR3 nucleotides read TGTGCCAGCAGTGACTCGGGGACAGGGGACTACAATGAGCAGTTCTTC.

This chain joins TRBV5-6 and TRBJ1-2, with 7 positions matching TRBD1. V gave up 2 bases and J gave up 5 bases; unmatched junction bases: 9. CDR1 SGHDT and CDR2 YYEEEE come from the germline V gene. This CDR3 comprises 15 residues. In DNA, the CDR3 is TGTGCCAGCAGCTTCGATAGACAGGGTCGGTATGGCTACACCTTC. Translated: CASSFDRQGRYGYTF.

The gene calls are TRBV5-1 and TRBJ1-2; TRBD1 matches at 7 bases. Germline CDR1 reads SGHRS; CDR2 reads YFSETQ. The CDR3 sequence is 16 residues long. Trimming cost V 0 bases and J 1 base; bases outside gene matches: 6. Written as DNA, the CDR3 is TGCGCCAGCAGCTTGGAGGGAGGGGGCCTTAACTATGGCTACACCTTC. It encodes CASSLEGGGLNYGYTF.

This CDR3 reads CASSVQDSTEQFF. The DNA of the CDR3 is TGCGCCAGCAGCGTTCAGGACAGCACAGAGCAGTTCTTC. The chain couples TRBV5-1 to TRBJ2-1, with D perhaps matching TRBD1 (6 bases). Germline CDR1 is SGHRS and CDR2 is YFSETQ. The CDR3 is 13 amino acids. V lost 4 bases and J 10 bases, leaving 15 bases between the germline ends. Looking up the rest from reference TRBV5-1 and TRBJ2-1 gives the full variable domain: KAGVTQTPRYLIKTRGQQVTLSCSPISGHRSVSWYQQTPGQGLQFLFEYFSETQRNKGNFPGRFSGRQFSNSRSEMNVSTLELGDSALYLCASSVQDSTEQFFGPGTRLTVL.

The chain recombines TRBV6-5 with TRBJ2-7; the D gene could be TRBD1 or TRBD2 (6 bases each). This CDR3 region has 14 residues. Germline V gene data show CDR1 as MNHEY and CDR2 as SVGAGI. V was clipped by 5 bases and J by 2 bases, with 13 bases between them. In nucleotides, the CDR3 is TGTGCCAGCAGTCTTGGGGGGCCCCCCTACGAGCAGTACTTC. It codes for CASSLGGPPYEQYF.

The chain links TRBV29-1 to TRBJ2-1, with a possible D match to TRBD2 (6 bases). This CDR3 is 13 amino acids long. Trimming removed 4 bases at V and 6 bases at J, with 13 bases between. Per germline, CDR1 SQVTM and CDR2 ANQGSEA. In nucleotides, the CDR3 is TGCAGCGTTGGGTGGCAGCGGGCCAATGAGCAGTTCTTC. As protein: CSVGWQRANEQFF.